The rows below give T cell receptor beta chains drawn from one sample of a study of naive and memory T cell subsets. TCRdb reanalysed the UMI-ligation and nested PCR reads using MiXCR and keeps one entry per CDR3 protein. This table holds 95,000 to 110,000 distinct CDR3 sequences, about 14% found once. The specimen was naive CD8+ T cells from blood. All receptors come from a human donor in good health. CDR3s include the opening cysteine and the closing phenylalanine or tryptophan. D genes are given only for firm matches. Clone size is shown for a subset of rows, as once, few, many or a class of expanded clone.

clone_size	j_call	v_call	d_call	cdr3_aa	cdr3_nt
few	TRBJ2-3	TRBV27	.	CASSLSLGLPTGGGTDTQYF	TGTGCCAGCAGTTTATCGTTGGGACTACCAACGGGGGGCGGCACAGATACGCAGTATTTT
.	TRBJ2-7	TRBV27	.	CASRTTQGKWEQYF	TGTGCCAGCAGAACTACTCAGGGAAAGTGGGAGCAGTACTTC
few	TRBJ2-5	TRBV20-1	.	CSASSGQETQYF	TGCAGTGCTAGTTCCGGACAAGAGACCCAGTACTTC
.	TRBJ2-2	TRBV29-1	.	CSVNRENTGELFF	TGCAGCGTTAACAGGGAAAACACCGGGGAGCTGTTTTTT
.	TRBJ1-1	TRBV20-1	.	CSARQGEVTEAFF	TGCAGTGCTAGACAGGGAGAGGTCACTGAAGCTTTCTTT
few	TRBJ2-3	TRBV12-3/TRBV12-4	TRBD2	CASSLGGGPDTQYF	TGTGCCAGCAGTTTAGGCGGGGGGCCGGATACGCAGTATTTT
.	TRBJ2-2	TRBV7-7	TRBD2	CASRPGGVNTGELFF	TGTGCCAGCAGACCTGGGGGGGTGAACACCGGGGAGCTGTTTTTT
many	TRBJ2-3	TRBV7-2	TRBD2	CASSLVRLAESTDTQYF	TGTGCCAGCAGCTTAGTGCGTCTAGCGGAAAGCACAGATACGCAGTATTTT
.	TRBJ2-7	TRBV7-6	.	CASSLAGYRVASYEQYF	TGTGCCAGCAGCTTAGCGGGGTACAGGGTCGCCTCCTACGAGCAGTACTTC
few	TRBJ2-7	TRBV20-1	.	CSALDGSTYEQYF	TGCAGTGCTCTTGACGGATCAACCTACGAGCAGTACTTC
.	TRBJ1-5	TRBV18	.	CASSLSDSYNQPQHF	TGTGCCAGCTCACTCTCGGACAGTTACAATCAGCCCCAGCATTTT
.	TRBJ2-4	TRBV21-1	.	CASSKGTGGGTKNIQYF	TGTGCCAGCAGCAAAGGAACGGGCGGTGGGACCAAAAACATTCAGTACTTC
.	TRBJ2-7	TRBV12-3/TRBV12-4	TRBD2	CASSLLAGYYEQYF	TGTGCCAGCAGTCTACTAGCGGGATACTACGAGCAGTACTTC
many	TRBJ1-6	TRBV20-1	.	CSAQANGVKSSYNSPLHF	TGCAGTGCTCAAGCCAACGGGGTTAAAAGCTCCTATAATTCACCCCTCCACTTT
.	TRBJ2-1	TRBV7-8	.	CASSHPLVPAYNEQFF	TGTGCCAGCAGCCATCCCCTAGTGCCGGCCTACAATGAGCAGTTCTTC
.	TRBJ2-1	TRBV14	.	CASSQADSSGRNEQFF	TGTGCCAGCAGCCAAGCGGACTCCAGCGGACGCAATGAGCAGTTCTTC
.	TRBJ2-7	TRBV20-1	.	CSARDLEGNGQYF	TGCAGTGCTAGAGATCTCGAGGGAAACGGGCAGTACTTC
.	TRBJ1-5	TRBV19	.	CASSIGDYNQPQHF	TGTGCCAGTAGTATAGGTGATTACAATCAGCCCCAGCATTTT
many	TRBJ2-3	TRBV29-1	.	CSVIGTDDLSVGDTQYF	TGCAGCGTGATTGGGACGGACGATTTAAGTGTTGGAGATACGCAGTATTTT
few	TRBJ2-3	TRBV9	TRBD2	CASSGSSGGNTDTQYF	TGTGCCAGCAGCGGATCTAGCGGGGGGAACACAGATACGCAGTATTTT
few	TRBJ2-1	TRBV7-9	.	CASSAARVNEQFF	TGTGCCAGCAGCGCCGCCCGAGTGAATGAGCAGTTCTTC
few	TRBJ2-1	TRBV30	TRBD2	CAWSFGGRVNEQFF	TGTGCCTGGAGCTTTGGGGGGAGGGTCAATGAGCAGTTCTTC
few	TRBJ1-5	TRBV2	.	CASSVSRINQPQHF	TGTGCCAGCAGTGTCAGCCGAATCAATCAGCCCCAGCATTTT
.	TRBJ2-3	TRBV6-5	TRBD1	CASSWTGERTDTQYF	TGTGCCAGCAGTTGGACAGGGGAACGCACAGATACGCAGTATTTT
few	TRBJ1-1	TRBV7-9	.	CASSSPRTEAFF	TGTGCCAGCAGCTCCCCGCGCACTGAAGCTTTCTTT
.	TRBJ2-3	TRBV2	TRBD1	CASRDRGTDTQYF	TGTGCCAGCAGGGACAGGGGGACAGATACGCAGTATTTT
many	TRBJ1-5	TRBV7-8	TRBD1	CASSLEKGARQPQHF	TGTGCCAGCAGCTTAGAGAAGGGGGCGCGACAGCCCCAGCATTTT
.	TRBJ1-1	TRBV11-2	.	CASSLGVASTEAFF	TGTGCCAGCAGCTTAGGTGTGGCGTCCACTGAAGCTTTCTTT
many	TRBJ2-6	TRBV2	TRBD1	CASSEAGTDSTGANVLTF	TGTGCCAGCAGTGAAGCCGGGACAGACTCAACTGGGGCCAACGTCCTGACTTTC
.	TRBJ2-7	TRBV7-2	TRBD2	CASSPDNSGATHEQYF	TGTGCCAGCAGCCCAGACAATAGCGGGGCAACTCACGAGCAGTACTTC
.	TRBJ2-7	TRBV4-3	.	CASSQESGPSYEQYF	TGCGCCAGCAGCCAAGAGAGCGGCCCCTCCTACGAGCAGTACTTC
many	TRBJ2-3	TRBV12-3/TRBV12-4	.	CASSDRATGTQYF	TGTGCCAGCAGTGATAGAGCGACCGGTACGCAGTATTTT
.	TRBJ1-1	TRBV29-1	TRBD1	CSVYSDRGFSEAFF	TGCAGCGTCTATTCCGACAGGGGGTTCTCTGAAGCTTTCTTT
.	TRBJ2-4	TRBV5-1	.	CASSGAEIAKNIQYF	TGCGCCAGCAGCGGGGCAGAAATAGCCAAAAACATTCAGTACTTC
few	TRBJ2-1	TRBV12-3/TRBV12-4	.	CASSLGGAEEQFF	TGTGCCAGCAGTTTAGGTGGGGCCGAAGAGCAGTTCTTC
few	TRBJ2-1	TRBV12-3/TRBV12-4	TRBD1	CASSSVPNRGGEQFF	TGTGCCAGCAGTTCAGTCCCGAACAGGGGTGGTGAGCAGTTCTTC
many	TRBJ2-3	TRBV6-2/TRBV6-3	.	CASSSNTDTQYF	TGTGCCAGCAGTTCCAATACAGATACGCAGTATTTT
few	TRBJ2-3	TRBV24-1	TRBD2	CATSDATSGRPVDTQYF	TGTGCCACCAGTGATGCGACTAGCGGGAGGCCGGTAGATACGCAGTATTTT
many	TRBJ2-7	TRBV29-1	.	CSALVLEREQYF	TGCAGCGCCCTAGTCCTTGAAAGGGAGCAGTACTTC
many	TRBJ2-7	TRBV28	.	CAIERSSRYEQYF	TGTGCCATAGAGCGCTCAAGTCGCTACGAGCAGTACTTC
.	TRBJ1-1	TRBV20-1	.	CSARSDRELEAFF	TGCAGTGCTAGATCGGATCGGGAGCTTGAAGCTTTCTTT
many	TRBJ2-3	TRBV29-1	.	CSVEVPRGNTHTDTQYF	TGCAGCGTTGAGGTCCCAAGAGGCAACACACACACAGATACGCAGTATTTT
.	TRBJ2-3	TRBV4-3	.	CASSQDNTRTDTQYF	TGCGCCAGCAGCCAAGATAACACCCGCACAGATACGCAGTATTTT
.	TRBJ2-6	TRBV12-3/TRBV12-4	.	CASSWTGANVLTF	TGTGCCAGCAGTTGGACTGGGGCCAACGTCCTGACTTTC
.	TRBJ2-5	TRBV20-1	.	CSAEGGNEIQETQYF	TGCAGTGCGGAGGGGGGGAACGAGATACAAGAGACCCAGTACTTC
many	TRBJ1-1	TRBV29-1	.	CSLGGGAEAFF	TGCAGCCTAGGGGGGGGGGCTGAAGCTTTCTTT
few	TRBJ2-7	TRBV7-9	TRBD2	CASSRGLAGSSSYEQYF	TGTGCCAGCAGCCGCGGACTAGCGGGCTCGAGCTCCTACGAGCAGTACTTC
.	TRBJ1-2	TRBV4-3	.	CASSPLPHGQAIGPYGYTF	TGCGCCAGCAGCCCACTCCCACATGGCCAGGCAATCGGGCCCTATGGCTACACCTTC
.	TRBJ1-1	TRBV14	.	CASSQGGRAEAFF	TGTGCCAGCAGCCAAGGAGGCAGGGCTGAAGCTTTCTTT
few	TRBJ2-7	TRBV28	TRBD1	CASSLNPGQGSYEQYF	TGTGCCAGCAGTTTGAATCCGGGACAGGGGTCCTACGAGCAGTACTTC
.	TRBJ2-1	TRBV4-3	.	CASSQDDYRFGGYNEQFF	TGCGCCAGCAGCCAAGATGACTATAGGTTTGGGGGCTACAATGAGCAGTTCTTC
.	TRBJ1-2	TRBV4-3	.	CASSQFRGANYGYTF	TGCGCCAGCAGCCAATTCAGGGGTGCTAACTATGGCTACACCTTC
many	TRBJ2-1	TRBV20-1	TRBD2	CSATSGFRYNEQFF	TGCAGTGCTACTAGCGGGTTTAGGTACAATGAGCAGTTCTTC
many	TRBJ2-7	TRBV4-3	TRBD2	CASSQVNAGGCYEQYF	TGCGCCAGCAGCCAAGTGAATGCGGGGGGCTGCTACGAGCAGTACTTC
few	TRBJ2-7	TRBV12-3/TRBV12-4	.	CATKGQGFYEQYF	TGTGCCACCAAGGGGCAGGGTTTCTACGAGCAGTACTTC
.	TRBJ2-6	TRBV11-3	TRBD1	CASDRDRGAGANVLTF	TGTGCCAGCGACCGGGACAGGGGTGCTGGGGCCAACGTCCTGACTTTC
many	TRBJ1-1	TRBV9	.	CASSVDVQNTEAFF	TGTGCCAGCAGCGTAGATGTACAGAACACTGAAGCTTTCTTT